This T cell receptor beta chain stems from a study of T cells after posttransplantation cyclophosphamide. Study-wide points: Donor CD8+ memory clones often dominated recipient blood repertoires at later times. Blood and skin or GI T cell repertoires showed limited TRB overlap. TRB clonality was highly associated with recipient CMV seropositivity and reactivation.

Method: immunoSEQ multiplex PCR; TCRdb's copy keeps in-frame clones and lacks some. The repertoire consists of some 39,000 clones, none detected only once. Germline V gene sequence: CDR1 MNHEY, CDR2 SVGAGI. Trimming pared 8 bases from V and 4 bases from J, leaving 12 bases between. The CDR3 is made up of 13 amino acids. Note on this clone: What it recognizes is unknown.

Peripheral blood was collected from the related graft donor on the marrow donation day. The source material was PBMCs. The rearrangement joins TRBV6-5 to TRBJ1-5; weak D call: TRBD1 (5 bases). The clonotype originates from a girl aged 5 to 17 in good health, CMV-negative, and a related stem cell transplant donor. CDR3 protein: CASCRGRNQPQHF. The CDR3 DNA reads TGTGCCAGCTGCCGGGGGAGGAATCAGCCCCAGCATTTT.